This TCR beta chain was obtained from a study of shared clonotypes between healthy human individuals. Study background: Plates per donor: three CD4 naive, three CD4 memory, two CD8 naive, one CD8 memory.

Notes on this clone: Its specificity is not known.

Study-level points and caveats: Generation probabilities of non-shared clonotypes were lower (relative to those shared by all four donors).

Germline V gene sequence: CDR1 MDHEN, CDR2 SYDVKM. The V gene end was trimmed by 5 bases and the J gene end by 2 bases; junction bases not matched to a gene: 8. This CDR3 is built from 15 residues. Some 30,000 T cell genomes (roughly 190 ng DNA) went into each sorted-subset replicate. Sequencing was performed with immunoSEQ multiplex PCR; in TCRdb, only in-frame clones are kept and a portion is missing. The sample lists some 1 million clones, more than 60% occurring once. This sequence was found in a man in his late teens or twenties in good health. This rearrangement joins TRBV28 to TRBJ1-2, with 7 nucleotides matching TRBD1. Sequences were obtained from memory CD4+ T cells sorted from blood. Indicated subset: CD45RA-negative fraction. The CDR3 DNA reads as TGTGCCAGCAGTGTCCAGACAGGGCAGAACTATGGCTACACCTTC. It yields the protein CASSVQTGQNYGYTF.